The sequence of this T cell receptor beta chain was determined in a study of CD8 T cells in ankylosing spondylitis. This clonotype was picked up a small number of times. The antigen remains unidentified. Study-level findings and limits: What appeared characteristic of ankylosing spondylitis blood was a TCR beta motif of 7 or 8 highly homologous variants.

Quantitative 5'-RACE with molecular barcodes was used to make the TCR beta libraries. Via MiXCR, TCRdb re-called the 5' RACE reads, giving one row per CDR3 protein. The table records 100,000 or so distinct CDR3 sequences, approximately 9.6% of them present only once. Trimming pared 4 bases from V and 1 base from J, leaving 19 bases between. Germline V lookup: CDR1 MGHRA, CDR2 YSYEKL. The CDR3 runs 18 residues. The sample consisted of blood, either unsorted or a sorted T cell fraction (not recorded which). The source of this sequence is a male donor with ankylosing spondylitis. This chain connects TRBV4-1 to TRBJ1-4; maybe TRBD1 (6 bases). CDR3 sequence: CASSLSWGAGGTNEKLFF. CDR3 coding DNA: TGCGCCAGCAGCCTTTCATGGGGGGCCGGGGGAACTAATGAAAAACTGTTTTTT.